A few counts support the clone carrying this T cell receptor (beta chain). Antigen specificity is unknown. TCRdb called the RT-PCR reads again in MiXCR, with one record for every CDR3 protein. The sample records almost 600,000 distinct CDR3 sequences, around 15% being singletons. This sample was taken from a study of response to subunit inactivated influenza vaccine. General observations from the study: Authors suggested each seasonal influenza vaccination recruits few new T cells.

The CDR3 length is 13 residues. With 0 bases removed from V and 5 bases from J, the gap between germline ends came to 6 bases. Germline CDR1 reads LGHNT; CDR2 reads FRNRAP. The genes are TRBV12-5 and TRBJ2-3; D not resolved. The receptor was isolated from a man in his fifties or sixties who received an inactivated influenza vaccine. The starting material was PBMCs from blood, obtained 12 days after vaccination. The CDR3 spells CASGLVIGDTQYF. CDR3 sequence (DNA): TGTGCTAGTGGTTTGGTTATAGGAGATACGCAGTATTTT.